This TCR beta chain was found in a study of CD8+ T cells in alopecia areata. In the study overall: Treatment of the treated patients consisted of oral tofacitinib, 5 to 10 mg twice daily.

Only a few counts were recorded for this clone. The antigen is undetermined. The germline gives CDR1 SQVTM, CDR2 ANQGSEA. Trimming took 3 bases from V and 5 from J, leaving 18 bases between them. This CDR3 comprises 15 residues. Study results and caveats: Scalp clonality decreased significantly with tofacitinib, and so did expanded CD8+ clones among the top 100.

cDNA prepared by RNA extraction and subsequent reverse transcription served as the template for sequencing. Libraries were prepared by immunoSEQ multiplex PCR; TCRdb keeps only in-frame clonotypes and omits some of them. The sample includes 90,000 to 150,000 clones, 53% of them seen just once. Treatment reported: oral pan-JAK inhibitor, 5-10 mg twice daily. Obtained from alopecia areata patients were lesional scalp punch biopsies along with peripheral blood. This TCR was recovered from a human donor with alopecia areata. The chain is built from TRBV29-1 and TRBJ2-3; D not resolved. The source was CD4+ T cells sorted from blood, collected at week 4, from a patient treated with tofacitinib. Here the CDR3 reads CSVEHDLPIEDTQYF. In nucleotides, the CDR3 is TGCAGCGTTGAGCATGACCTACCAATAGAAGATACGCAGTATTTT.